A single sample gave rise to the 22 T cell receptor beta chains below, sequenced in a study of regulatory T cells in long-lasting Graves disease. CDR3 regions were amplified by Arm-PCR using iRepertoire HTBI primers to build TCR beta libraries. TCRdb processed the multiplex PCR reads anew with MiXCR; each CDR3 protein has one entry. Of a few hundred thousand distinct CDR3 sequences listed, around 13% are singletons. Time point meaning: newly diagnosed GD, antithyroid drugs for less than 3 months. The TCR library was prepared using RNA isolated from PBMCs. In addition, the sample was reused for a study of T cells in Graves' hyperthyroidism and ophthalmopathy.

Sequencing used peripheral blood mononuclear cells (PBMCs), obtained at new diagnosis, from a patient treated with antithyroid drugs. The origin of the receptors is a woman between 50 and 59 years old with Graves disease.

A word on this clonotype: No conserved phenylalanine or tryptophan ends this CDR3, so it is likely a read error. This chain connects TRBV3-1 to TRBJ1-5, with TRBD1 matching 8 bases. Unmatched junction bases numbered 5, after V lost 4 bases and J lost 3 bases. This CDR3 region has 15 residues. The V gene's germline CDR1 is LGHDT and CDR2 YNNKEL (reference sequence). This CDR3 reads CASSPGGFFNQPQHL. The DNA for the CDR3 is TGTGCCAGCAGCCCAGGGGGCTTTTTCAATCAGCCCCAGCATCTT.

The gene calls are TRBV30 and TRBJ1-5, with 11 bases lining up with TRBD1. This CDR3 comprises 15 residues. Trimming at V came to 4 bases and at J to 7 bases, leaving 9 bases not matched to a gene. CDR1 and CDR2 from the germline V gene are GTSNPN and SVGIG (reference sequence). The CDR3 loop is CAWNGQGAPGQPQHF. Written as DNA, the CDR3 is TGTGCCTGGAATGGACAGGGGGCTCCTGGGCAGCCCCAGCATTTT.

Ten or more counts support this clonotype. This chain joins TRBV5-1 and TRBJ2-7; the D gene is possibly TRBD2 (6 bases). Germline CDR1 reads SGHRS; CDR2 reads YFSETQ. Trimming left V 4 bases short and J 0 bases short, with 11 bases between. The CDR3 covers 14 residues. The CDR3 DNA reads as TGCGCCAGCAGCATTGCGGGGAGCTCCTACGAGCAGTACTTC. Translation gives CASSIAGSSYEQYF.

In its sample, this clonotype was seen many times. The J gene is TRBJ1-2, the V gene TRBV5-1, with 10 bases fitting TRBD1. CDR1 SGHRS and CDR2 YFSETQ come from the germline V gene. The CDR3 has 14 residues. V gave up 2 bases and J gave up 3 bases; unmatched junction bases: 1. The CDR3: CASSFGTGDYGYTF. The CDR3 bases are TGCGCCAGCAGCTTCGGGACAGGGGACTATGGCTACACCTTC.

This clonotype was recorded at least ten times. The chain couples TRBV28 to TRBJ1-2, with D perhaps matching TRBD1 (5 bases). Germline lookup yields CDR1 MDHEN and CDR2 SYDVKM. The CDR3 sequence is 13 residues long. Trimming removed 8 bases at V and 3 bases at J, with 13 bases between. CDR3 region: CASGFGGDYGYTF. The CDR3 DNA follows: TGTGCCAGCGGATTTGGGGGGGACTATGGCTACACCTTC.

This clonotype has ten or more counts. CDR3 protein: CSAKEAFNEQFF. CDR3 DNA sequence: TGCAGTGCTAAAGAAGCGTTCAATGAGCAGTTCTTC. The genes are TRBV20-1 and TRBJ2-1; unclear D gene. The CDR3 sequence is 12 residues long. Germline V CDR1 and CDR2: DFQATT, SNEGSKA (reference sequence). Trimming left V 4 bases short and J 6 bases short, with 10 bases between.

The table lists this clonotype with many counts. The rearrangement uses TRBV27 and TRBJ2-7; maybe TRBD2 (6 bases). Germline V gene lookup returns CDR1 MNHEY and CDR2 SMNVEV (reference sequence). The CDR3 contains 13 residues. V lost 3 bases to trimming and J lost 1 base, with 7 bases between them. CDR3 sequence: CASSFRESYEQYF. In DNA, the CDR3 is TGTGCCAGCAGTTTTCGGGAGTCCTACGAGCAGTACTTC.

This clonotype has a single count. The chain combines TRBV13 with TRBJ2-5; possibly TRBD1 or TRBD2 for D (6 bases each). The CDR3 is 15 amino acids. Deletions cut 5 bases from V and 1 base from J, with 14 bases between. CDR1 is PRHDT and CDR2 is FYEKMQ in the germline V gene (reference sequence). CDR3 residues: CASSPWGALQETQYF. CDR3 nucleotide sequence: TGTGCCAGCAGCCCCTGGGGGGCCCTCCAAGAGACCCAGTACTTC.

The CDR3 is CASSQRRGGEQFF. CDR3 DNA sequence: TGTGCCAGCAGTCAACGGCGGGGGGGTGAGCAGTTCTTC. The chain links TRBV27 to TRBJ2-1, with TRBD2 matching over 9 bases. Per germline, CDR1 MNHEY and CDR2 SMNVEV (reference sequence). The CDR3 is 13 residues long. Trimming at V came to 5 bases and at J to 9 bases, leaving 5 bases not matched to a gene.

In this sample, this clonotype turned up a few times. The genes are TRBV12-3 or TRBV12-4 and TRBJ1-6; D remains unclear. Trimming took off 1 base at V and 9 bases at J, with 10 bases between the two ends. The CDR3 covers 14 residues. The DNA for the CDR3 is TGTGCCAGCAGTTTAGAACTAGGAGCTTCACCCCTCCACTTT. Its translation is CASSLELGASPLHF.

About this clonotype: Mismatch with germline at one junction end may stem from a read error. CDR3 protein: CASSFHPRQGSFEQYF. CDR3 bases: TGTGCCAGCAGCTTTCACCCCCGGCAGGGGTCCTTCGAGCAGTACTTC. V gene TRBV7-9 combines with J gene TRBJ2-7; TRBD1 is a possible D gene (6 bases). Germline CDR1 and CDR2: SEHNR and FQNEAQ (reference sequence). The CDR3 is 16 amino acids.

Remarks on this clonotype: A clone one base away is much larger, so this may be a read error. The V and J genes are TRBV7-9 and TRBJ2-5; TRBD2 might be the D (6 bases). The CDR3 spans 17 residues. Germline V lookup: CDR1 SEHNR, CDR2 FQNEAQ (reference sequence). The V end lost 3 bases, the J end lost 4 bases, and 21 bases lay between the germline ends. The CDR3: CASSLLWEAVSPETQYF. The CDR3 nucleotides read TGTGCCAGCAGCTTGCTGTGGGAGGCTGTGTCCCCAGAGACCCAGTACTTC.

This clonotype was seen only a few times. V and J are TRBV2 and TRBJ2-7; TRBD1 might be the D (6 bases). The V end was cut by 4 bases, the J end by 2 bases, with 9 bases between. Germline CDR1 SNHLY, CDR2 FYNNEI. This CDR3 comprises 13 residues. The CDR3 DNA reads as TGTGCCAGCAGTGTTTACAGGGCCTACGAGCAGTACTTC. As protein: CASSVYRAYEQYF.

At least ten counts were recorded for this clonotype. The V gene is TRBV3-1, the J gene TRBJ1-5; D not certain. The CDR3 is made up of 12 amino acids. Germline V gives CDR1 LGHDT, CDR2 YNNKEL (reference sequence). V lost 1 base and J 7 bases, leaving 5 bases between the germline ends. This CDR3 reads CASSQGTQPQHF. DNA of the CDR3: TGTGCCAGCAGCCAAGGGACCCAGCCCCAGCATTTT.

This clonotype was picked up many times. The chain couples TRBV12-3 or TRBV12-4 to TRBJ2-2; a possible D gene is TRBD1 (5 bases). The CDR3 spans 16 residues. Trimming removed 5 bases from V and 0 bases from J, with 13 bases in between. The CDR3 sequence: CASSEDSYANTGELFF. CDR3 nucleotides: TGTGCCAGCAGTGAAGACAGCTACGCGAACACCGGGGAGCTGTTTTTT.

The chain has TRBV18 and TRBJ2-7, with TRBD2 matching over 10 bases. The ends lost 2 bases at V and 7 bases at J; junction bases unmatched: 14. This CDR3 has 17 amino acids. Germline V gives CDR1 KGHSH, CDR2 LQKENI. CDR3 loop: CASSPSAGLAGVVEQYF. As DNA, the CDR3 is TGTGCCAGCTCACCATCGGCTGGGCTAGCGGGAGTTGTAGAGCAGTACTTC.

This clonotype came up once. The junction shows a germline mismatch at one end, possibly a read error. J is TRBJ2-2 and V is TRBV5-5; the match to TRBD1 covers 9 bases. Germline-derived CDR1 and CDR2 are SGHKS and YYEKEE (reference sequence). There are 15 residues in the CDR3. In DNA, the CDR3 is TGTGCCAGCAGCCTGCCGGGACAGGGTACCGGGGGGCTGTTTTTT. It yields the protein CASSLPGQGTGGLFF. The variable domain in full, with the rest retrieved from reference TRBV5-5 and TRBJ2-2, is DAGVTQSPTHLIKTRGQQVTLRCSPISGHKSVSWYQQVLGQGPQFIFQYYEKEERGRGNFPDRFSARQFPNYSSELNVNALLLGDSALYLCASSLPGQGTGGLFFGEGSRLTVL.

The chain uses TRBV5-1 and TRBJ2-3; unclear D gene. V gave up 3 bases and J gave up 2 bases, with 10 bases separating them. This CDR3 spans 14 amino acids. Per germline, CDR1 SGHRS and CDR2 YFSETQ. In nucleotides, the CDR3 is TGCGCCAGCAGCTCGGATACGGCCACAGATACGCAGTATTTT. It encodes CASSSDTATDTQYF.

J is TRBJ2-1 and V is TRBV12-3 or TRBV12-4; 8 bases fit TRBD2. The CDR3 is made up of 21 amino acids. J gave up 4 bases and V 8 bases, and 28 bases lay outside the gene matches. This chain's CDR3 is CASSPLTSDFRTSPSYNEQFF. CDR3 nucleotides: TGTGCCAGCTCACCTCTTACTTCAGACTTTCGGACTAGCCCCTCTTACAATGAGCAGTTCTTC.

The rearrangement uses TRBV5-1 and TRBJ2-2, with 10 bases fitting TRBD1. The J segment lost 6 bases and the V segment lost 4 bases, leaving 6 bases of the junction unmatched. Germline lookup yields CDR1 SGHRS and CDR2 YFSETQ. CDR3 length equals 15 residues. CDR3 nucleotide sequence: TGCGCCAGCAGCAGGACAGGGGGGATGGCCGGGGAGCTGTTTTTT. Its protein product is CASSRTGGMAGELFF.

In its sample, this clonotype was seen many times. The chain joins TRBV5-4 to TRBJ2-3; D perhaps matches TRBD2 (6 bases). The ends were cut back, 0 bases at V and 7 bases at J, with 15 bases in the middle. The CDR3 loop spans 15 amino acids. In germline, CDR1 is SGHNT, CDR2 YYREEE (reference sequence). CDR3 region: CASSLDGGGGNTQYF. The CDR3 DNA sequence: TGTGCCAGCAGCTTGGACGGGGGAGGCGGAAATACGCAGTATTTT.

Regarding this clonotype: A single base is all that separates this from a far larger clone, so a read error is likely. The J gene is TRBJ2-1, the V gene TRBV12-3 or TRBV12-4, with D hard to call. There are 12 residues in the CDR3. The CDR3 reads CASSLVQETQHF. CDR3 DNA sequence: TGTGCCAGCAGTTTAGTCCAAGAGACCCAGCACTTC.